This T cell receptor (beta chain) was sequenced during a study of cytomegalovirus exposure and HLA in healthy donors. Whole-study results and caveats: No immune exposure information besides CMV serostatus was available. On later analysis, the bulk of CMV-associated TCR beta chains appeared to be HLA-restricted. In a later analysis, a missense DCLRE1C variant was linked to TCR beta V- and J-gene trimming.

Remarks on this clone: The antigen remains unidentified.

These donors, healthy bone marrow donors, were studied. This CDR3 has 14 residues. CDR1 and CDR2 from the germline V gene are SGHTA and FQGNSA. V dropped 1 base and J dropped 5; count of bases not matched to a gene: 3. The study ran its PCR with 60 Vbeta and 13 Jbeta primers. TCRdb's table, derived via immunoSEQ multiplex PCR, lists solely in-frame clones and lacks some. The sample contains 160,000 or so clones, roughly 80% of which appear only once. This TCR came from a man between 35 and 55 years old in good health and CMV-seronegative. The gene calls are TRBV7-2 and TRBJ2-5, with 8 bases matching TRBD1. The sequenced sample consisted of PBMCs. The CDR3 region is CASSLGTGTETQYF. CDR3 bases: TGTGCCAGCAGCTTAGGGACAGGGACGGAGACCCAGTACTTC.